One sample yielded the 2 T cell receptor beta chains listed below, sequenced in a study of blood T cell repertoires in COVID-19. Clones were sequenced by immunoSEQ multiplex PCR, and TCRdb holds only the in-frame ones, with some missing. The sample yields roughly 100,000 clones, about 80% seen once. Sample: peripheral blood. The receptors stem from a man between 65 and 85 years old with acute or convalescent COVID-19.

The J gene is TRBJ1-1, the V gene TRBV19; TRBD1 aligns across 7 bases. The CDR3 spans 15 residues. V shed 4 bases and J 6 bases; nucleotides not matched to a gene: 11. CDR1 is LNHDA and CDR2 is SQIVND in the germline V gene (reference sequence). The CDR3 loop is CASSTSYRGSAEAFF. The CDR3, as DNA: TGTGCCAGTAGTACCTCCTACAGGGGTTCTGCTGAAGCTTTCTTT.

This clone was seen repeatedly, ten times or more. The rearrangement joins TRBV6-1 to TRBJ1-1, with D unclear. Germline loops: CDR1 MNHNS, CDR2 SASEGT. The V gene lost 2 bases and the J gene lost 0 bases, with 7 bases spanning the gap. This CDR3 contains 14 residues. The CDR3 loop reads CASSEQIMNTEAFF. As DNA, the CDR3 is TGTGCCAGCAGTGAACAGATCATGAACACTGAAGCTTTCTTT.